These 18 T cell receptor beta chains share one sample of origin, sequenced in a study of identical twins. TCRdb independently ran MiXCR on the 5' RACE reads; one entry per CDR3 protein. This table has more than 1.5 million distinct CDR3 sequences, less than 40% appearing once. Specimen: cord blood. All receptors derive from a newborn girl in good health.

This clonotype has just a few counts. The V gene is TRBV20-1, the J gene TRBJ2-3; weak D call: TRBD2 (5 bases). The germline CDR1 and CDR2 sequences are DFQATT and SNEGSKA (reference sequence). V lost 0 bases, J lost 5 bases, and 9 bases lay in between. CDR3 length equals 13 residues. Here the CDR3 DNA reads TGCAGTGCTAGAGAGCCTAGCCAAGATACGCAGTATTTT. Translation gives CSAREPSQDTQYF.

On this clonotype itself: A junction boundary mismatches the germline segment, possibly from a read error. The chain combines TRBV5-1 with TRBJ2-1; 11 nucleotides align to TRBD2. This CDR3 comprises 14 residues. Germline lookup yields CDR1 SGHRS and CDR2 YFSETQ. The CDR3 loop reads CASTKTSGNNKQFF. CDR3 coding DNA: TGCGCCAGCACCAAGACTAGCGGGAACAATAAGCAGTTCTTC.

The CDR3 DNA is TGTGCCTCTGCGCTAGACTCCTACAATGAGCAGTTCTTC. This gives the protein CASALDSYNEQFF. The rearrangement links TRBV6-1 to TRBJ2-1; D is uncertain. There are 13 residues in the CDR3. Germline V gene data show CDR1 as MNHNS and CDR2 as SASEGT. V was shortened by 11 bases and J by 0 bases, with 11 bases between the two germline ends.

This clonotype was seen at least ten times. A junction end diverges from the germline sequence, so it may reflect a read error. The V call is TRBV5-1, the J call TRBJ2-7, with 8 bases that match TRBD1. Germline V gene lookup returns CDR1 SGHRS and CDR2 YFSETQ. The CDR3 contains 14 residues. CDR3 region: CASSSRQGPYEQYF. The CDR3 nucleotides are TGTGCCAGCAGTTCCCGACAGGGGCCCTACGAGCAGTACTTC.

The sample holds a few counts of this clonotype. V is TRBV7-9 and J is TRBJ1-4, with TRBD1 as a possible D gene (5 bases). Trimming cost V 6 bases and J 5 bases, with 13 bases left between them. Germline-derived CDR1 and CDR2 are SEHNR and FQNEAQ (reference sequence). The CDR3 length is 14 residues. The CDR3 loop is CASSSKPGNEKLFF. Written as DNA, the CDR3 is TGTGCCAGCAGTTCGAAGCCAGGGAATGAAAAACTGTTTTTT.

This clonotype has only a few counts. V gene TRBV12-3 or TRBV12-4 combines with J gene TRBJ1-5, with 7 bases that match TRBD1. V gave up 0 bases and J gave up 1 base; unmatched junction bases: 6. The CDR3 runs 17 residues. The CDR3 loop reads CASSLAQGGRSNQPQHF. In DNA form, the CDR3 reads TGTGCCAGCAGTTTAGCCCAGGGGGGCCGAAGCAATCAGCCCCAGCATTTT.

The chain links TRBV7-9 to TRBJ1-4; the D gene is possibly TRBD1 (6 bases). The CDR3 has 15 residues. Trimming took off 5 bases at V and 5 bases at J, with 15 bases between the two ends. CDR1 and CDR2 (germline): SEHNR, FQNEAQ (reference sequence). The CDR3 region has the DNA TGTGCCAGCAGCGGAAGACAGGCCGGGAATGAAAAACTGTTTTTT. As protein: CASSGRQAGNEKLFF.

CDR3: CASSSNTDRAFF. The DNA for the CDR3 is TGCGCCAGCAGTTCAAACACAGATCGAGCTTTCTTT. The V gene is TRBV5-1, the J gene TRBJ1-1, with D unresolved. With 5 bases removed from V and 10 bases from J, the gap between germline ends came to 15 bases. In germline, CDR1 is SGHRS, CDR2 YFSETQ. The CDR3 totals 12 residues.

V and J are TRBV6-6 and TRBJ2-3; 7 bases map to TRBD2. Germline CDR1 and CDR2: MNHNY and SVGAGI (reference sequence). The CDR3 covers 14 residues. V dropped 3 bases and J dropped 6; count of bases not matched to a gene: 6. The CDR3 loop is CASSYSGGSDTQYF. CDR3 nucleotides: TGTGCCAGCAGTTATAGCGGCGGGAGTGATACGCAGTATTTT.

The gene calls are TRBV28 and TRBJ2-4; 9 nucleotides line up with TRBD2. Unmatched junction bases numbered 10, after V lost 6 bases and J lost 13 bases. This CDR3 is 13 amino acids long. CDR1 is MDHEN, CDR2 SYDVKM, per germline. DNA for the CDR3: TGTGCCAGCAGCCTAGTTTGGACTAGCGCGCAGTACTTC. This codes for CASSLVWTSAQYF.

This clonotype has more than one count but fewer than ten. CDR3 protein: CASSGWDRGRKDTQYF. CDR3 in DNA: TGTGCCAGCAGTGGCTGGGACAGGGGGCGGAAAGATACGCAGTATTTT. The gene calls are TRBV27 and TRBJ2-3; 12 bases agree with TRBD1. The CDR3 has 16 amino acids. V lost 5 bases to trimming and J lost 5 bases; unmatched junction nucleotides: 8. Germline V gene lookup returns CDR1 MNHEY and CDR2 SMNVEV (reference sequence).

This clonotype was picked up a small number of times. V gene TRBV7-2 combines with J gene TRBJ1-5; 8 bases agree with TRBD1. The CDR3 totals 13 residues. The germline V gene encodes CDR1 SGHTA and CDR2 FQGNSA. V shed 5 bases, J shed 6 bases, and the junction held 3 bases outside the gene matches. DNA for the CDR3: TGTGCCAGCAGCGCCGGGACAGGTCAGCCCCAGCATTTT. Translation: CASSAGTGQPQHF.

This sequence joins TRBV12-3 or TRBV12-4 and TRBJ2-7; 7 bases are shared with TRBD2. V was pared by 6 bases and J by 3 bases, with 5 bases of the junction left unmatched. The CDR3 spans 13 residues. The CDR3 coding sequence is TGTGCCAGCAGACTAGCGCAATTCTACGAGCAGTACTTC. Amino acids: CASRLAQFYEQYF.

This clonotype was seen a few times. V and J are TRBV7-6 and TRBJ1-2, with D unresolved. CDR1 and CDR2 (germline): SGHVS, FNYEAQ. Between the trimmed V and J ends, which lost 6 bases and 7 bases, there was a span of 12 bases. The CDR3 contains 12 residues. The CDR3 protein is CASSPRVGGYTF. DNA of the CDR3: TGTGCCAGCAGTCCCAGAGTTGGTGGCTACACCTTC.

The V call is TRBV6-7, the J call TRBJ2-7, with 7 bases that match TRBD1. TRBV6-7 is an open reading frame whose function is uncertain. This CDR3 is 13 amino acids long. Trimming removed 11 bases from V and 2 bases from J; junction bases left unmatched: 9. CDR3 protein: CAEGLTGTYEQYF. The CDR3 DNA reads as TGTGCCGAGGGCTTGACAGGGACCTACGAGCAGTACTTC.

Worth noting for this clonotype: One end of the junction varies from germline; a read error may be responsible. The rearrangement joins TRBV7-7 to TRBJ2-7, with 8 bases fitting TRBD1. The length of the CDR3 is 13 residues. CDR1 and CDR2 from the germline V gene are SSHAT and FNYEAQ (reference sequence). CDR3 loop: CASSYGRGLEQYF. The CDR3 DNA reads TGTGCTAGCAGCTACGGCAGGGGGCTCGAGCAGTACTTC.

With regard to this clonotype: A read error is possible here, since a much larger clone lies one base away. The rearrangement uses TRBV12-3 or TRBV12-4 and TRBJ2-1; 14 bases are a match to TRBD2. The CDR3 has 15 amino acids. V lost 4 bases to trimming and J lost 6 bases; unmatched junction nucleotides: 2. CDR3 residues: CASSSGTSGGNEQFF. The DNA for the CDR3 is TGTGCCAGCAGTTCCGGGACTAGCGGGGGCAATGAGCAGTTCTTC.

As to this clonotype: Relative to the germline gene, one junction end is altered; a read error may explain this. J is TRBJ2-1 and V is TRBV3-1; 9 bases agree with TRBD1. The CDR3 consists of 15 residues. CDR1 is LGHDT, CDR2 YNNKEL, per germline (reference sequence). This CDR3 is CASNQGDRDYNEQFF. Written as DNA, the CDR3 is TGTGCCAGCAACCAAGGGGACAGGGACTACAATGAGCAGTTCTTC.